This T cell receptor (beta chain) was sequenced in a study of T cell responses to AZD1222 COVID-19 vaccine. CDR3 length: 13 residues. CDR1 is MNHEY, CDR2 SVGAGI, per germline. V lost 8 bases, J lost 6 bases, and 11 bases lay in between. As for this clone: Its antigen is undetermined.

Findings and caveats of the study: Females made up more of the donors, who were largely white British, and clonal diversity may have come out too low. Recipients of AZD1222 seropositive at baseline numbered only 6 or 7.

Repertoires were generated with immunoSEQ multiplex PCR, while TCRdb's copy carries only in-frame clones and drops some. The table lists about 96,000 clones, around 90% of them singletons. This receptor was taken from an adult in good health. Here the sequenced sample was peripheral blood, taken on day 0 of AZD1222 vaccination. This chain uses TRBV6-5 with TRBJ1-6, with no clear D. The CDR3 region has the DNA TGTGCCAGCTACGAGGTGGTTAATTCACCCCTCCACTTT. Residues: CASYEVVNSPLHF.